This entry lists 14 T cell receptor beta chains sequenced from one sample in a study of CD8 T cells in ankylosing spondylitis. TCRdb fed the 5' RACE reads into MiXCR, producing one record per CDR3 protein. The sample holds approximately 350,000 distinct CDR3 sequences, under 15% seen once. The sequencing input was blood, either unsorted or a sorted T cell fraction (not recorded which). The receptor set was obtained from a male donor with ankylosing spondylitis or in good health (not recorded which).

The chain employs TRBV5-1 and TRBJ1-1; TRBD1 matches at 8 bases. In germline, CDR1 is SGHRS, CDR2 YFSETQ. This CDR3 contains 14 residues. With 2 bases clipped from V and 5 bases from J, the junction kept 5 bases outside the gene matches. CDR3 sequence (DNA): TGCGCCAGCAGCTTTTTACAGGGGGGTACTGAAGCTTTCTTT. Protein sequence: CASSFLQGGTEAFF.

This clonotype was observed a few times. The V call is TRBV5-6, the J call TRBJ2-7; no reliable D call. CDR3 length equals 16 residues. Germline lookup yields CDR1 SGHDT and CDR2 YYEEEE. Trimming left V 0 bases short and J 0 bases short, with 13 bases between. CDR3 in amino acids: CASSLAGGTFSYEQYF. CDR3 nucleotide sequence: TGTGCCAGCAGCTTGGCCGGCGGAACCTTCTCCTACGAGCAGTACTTC.

The chain has TRBV10-3 and TRBJ2-3; 7 bases map to TRBD1. The CDR3 loop spans 15 amino acids. Germline CDR1 and CDR2: ENHRY and SYGVKD. The V gene end was trimmed by 5 bases and the J gene end by 2 bases; junction bases not matched to a gene: 7. CDR3 DNA: TGTGCCATCAGTCCCGGACAGGAAGACACAGATACGCAGTATTTT. Amino acids: CAISPGQEDTDTQYF.

V and J are TRBV5-1 and TRBJ1-2; TRBD1 matches at 9 bases. Trimming took 7 bases from V and 6 from J; bases not matched to a gene: 7. This CDR3 contains 13 residues. Germline V gene lookup returns CDR1 SGHRS and CDR2 YFSETQ. The CDR3: CASGDRVADGYTF. CDR3 DNA: TGCGCCAGCGGGGACAGGGTAGCTGATGGCTACACCTTC.

Of note for this clonotype: An end of the junction differs from the germline gene, which may be a read error. The gene calls are TRBV12-3 or TRBV12-4 and TRBJ2-5; 12 bases are shared with TRBD2. The CDR3 sequence is 19 residues long. CDR3 protein: CACSRNLLAGGGGQETQYF. The CDR3 coding sequence is TGTGCCTGCAGTCGTAATCTACTAGCGGGAGGCGGGGGCCAAGAGACCCAGTACTTC.

To note about this clonotype: At one of its ends the junction is not consistent with the germline gene, which may arise from a read error. J is TRBJ2-3 and V is TRBV4-2; TRBD1 or TRBD2 may be the D gene (7 bases each). In germline, CDR1 is LGHNA, CDR2 YNFKEQ. The CDR3 runs 16 residues. This chain's CDR3 is CASSQEPRGGTDMQYF. The DNA of the CDR3 is TGTGCCAGCAGCCAAGAACCCAGGGGGGGAACAGATATGCAGTATTTT.

This chain connects TRBV20-1 to TRBJ2-3; D possibly uses TRBD1 or TRBD2 (5 bases each). The CDR3 spans 15 residues. Germline V gene lookup returns CDR1 DFQATT and CDR2 SNEGSKA (reference sequence). The ends were cut back, 3 bases at V and 2 bases at J, with 15 bases in the middle. The CDR3 DNA sequence: TGCAGTGCTAGGAGGGGTAGTACCCTCACAGATACGCAGTATTTT. It specifies CSARRGSTLTDTQYF.

The genes are TRBV11-2 and TRBJ2-2, with 8 bases fitting TRBD2. Germline CDR1 and CDR2: SGHAT and FQNNGV. After removal of 3 bases from V and 4 bases from J, the junction contained 13 bases not matched to a gene. The CDR3 totals 18 residues. The CDR3, as DNA: TGTGCCAGCAGCTTCGGCGGGGTAGCGGGAAAAATCACCGGGGAGCTGTTTTTT. Protein sequence: CASSFGGVAGKITGELFF.

This clonotype was seen only a few times. V gene TRBV27 combines with J gene TRBJ2-5; 10 bases match TRBD2. Per the germline V gene, CDR1 is MNHEY and CDR2 is SMNVEV (reference sequence). The CDR3 totals 15 residues. V shed 5 bases, J shed 1 base, and the junction held 4 bases outside the gene matches. The CDR3 nucleotides read TGTGCCAGCAGTCCGGGACTAGCGCGCCAAGAGACCCAGTACTTC. Protein sequence: CASSPGLARQETQYF.

This clonotype showed up just a few times. The rearrangement joins TRBV5-1 to TRBJ1-3, with unresolved D. V shed 4 bases and J shed 4 bases, with 15 bases lying between them. The germline gives CDR1 SGHRS, CDR2 YFSETQ. This CDR3 comprises 15 residues. CDR3 DNA sequence: TGCGCCAGCAGCCCGAATGGGGTCACCGGAAACACCATATATTTT. This encodes CASSPNGVTGNTIYF. Full variable domain (remainder filled in from reference TRBV5-1 and TRBJ1-3): KAGVTQTPRYLIKTRGQQVTLSCSPISGHRSVSWYQQTPGQGLQFLFEYFSETQRNKGNFPGRFSGRQFSNSRSEMNVSTLELGDSALYLCASSPNGVTGNTIYFGEGSWLTVV.

This clonotype was counted only a few times. This chain connects TRBV5-1 to TRBJ1-2; D gene uncertain. Germline values: CDR1 SGHRS, CDR2 YFSETQ. CDR3 size: 15 residues. Trimming took 0 bases from V and 4 from J, leaving 13 bases between them. DNA for the CDR3: TGCGCCAGCAGCTTGGGCGCGGGGAGTACCTATGGCTACACCTTC. It codes for CASSLGAGSTYGYTF.

CDR3 sequence reads: CASSFERTGAAGELFF. The CDR3 DNA is TGCGCCAGCAGCTTTGAGAGGACAGGGGCGGCCGGGGAGCTGTTTTTT. The rearrangement uses TRBV5-1 and TRBJ2-2, with 9 bases identical to TRBD1. Germline trimming cut 2 bases from V and 6 bases from J; bases unmatched to any gene: 8. Germline assignment: CDR1 SGHRS and CDR2 YFSETQ. This CDR3 is 16 amino acids long.

J is TRBJ1-5 and V is TRBV2; 12 bases fit TRBD1. The V segment lost 5 bases and the J segment 0 bases; nucleotides outside the gene matches: 2. This CDR3 has 16 amino acids. Germline lookup yields CDR1 SNHLY and CDR2 FYNNEI. For the CDR3, the DNA is TGTGCCAGCAGTCGGGACAGGGGGCATAGCAATCAGCCCCAGCATTTT. Translation: CASSRDRGHSNQPQHF.

This clonotype was picked up a small number of times. The V gene is TRBV7-2, the J gene TRBJ2-5, with TRBD2 matching over 10 bases. V was clipped by 5 bases and J by 13 bases; unmatched bases: 10. Germline V gives CDR1 SGHTA, CDR2 FQGNSA. The CDR3 consists of 13 residues. This CDR3 is CASSPEERGGRYF. CDR3 DNA: TGTGCCAGCAGCCCGGAGGAGCGGGGGGGCAGGTACTTC.